These T cell receptor beta chains were read from a single sample in a study of blood T cell repertoires in COVID-19. Profiled with immunoSEQ multiplex PCR; TCRdb holds only in-frame clones, not every one. The sample lists about 110,000 clones, under 85% occurring once. Sequenced input: peripheral blood. The receptors derive from a woman between 65 and 79 years old with acute or convalescent COVID-19. CDR3s include the opening cysteine and the closing phenylalanine or tryptophan. Clone size is not always given. Where it is, it says once, few, many or a class for expanded clones.

.	TRBV30	TRBJ1-3	14	CAWSVGSSGNTIYF
.	TRBV28	TRBJ2-1	16	CASRPTSASSYNEQFF
once	TRBV12-3/TRBV12-4	TRBJ1-1	11	CASAGYTEAFF
.	TRBV15	TRBJ2-3	15	CATSVYGTSTDTQYF
.	TRBV4-3	TRBJ1-2	14	CASSHDTGADGYTF
.	TRBV6-5	TRBJ2-1	16	CASSYFSGSSYNEQFF
.	TRBV28	TRBJ2-1	20	CASSFPGTSGSATSYNEQFF
once	TRBV19	TRBJ2-7	14	CASTPTGGVDEQYF
.	TRBV28	TRBJ1-2	16	CASSFSRKPDSYGYTF
few	TRBV6-4	TRBJ2-2	15	CASKPDREYTGELFF
.	TRBV30	TRBJ1-6	13	CAWQQGYNSPLHF
.	TRBV18	TRBJ1-5	13	CATSDSANQPQHF
.	TRBV10-3	TRBJ2-7	15	CANHTGTSGKYEQYF
.	TRBV7-7	TRBJ2-5	17	CASSPGLAGGRGETQYF
once	TRBV27	TRBJ2-1	15	CASSPASGGSDEQFF
.	TRBV3-1/TRBV3-2	TRBJ2-5	15	CASSLRGGSGQTQYF
.	TRBV11-2	TRBJ1-4	16	CASSRNRISTNEKLFF
.	TRBV9	TRBJ2-3	16	CASSATTSASTDTQYF
.	TRBV27	TRBJ2-4	15	CASSIGIQGGNIQYF
.	TRBV7-9	TRBJ2-1	15	CASSLEGRGYNEQFF
.	TRBV9	TRBJ2-1	16	CASSVGLAGKYNEQFF
.	TRBV7-9	TRBJ2-5	14	CASSLYGGDETQYF
once	TRBV6-5	TRBJ1-1	12	CAHYRASTEAFF
.	TRBV7-8	TRBJ2-2	21	CASSLYYLPQSGTEDTGELFF
.	TRBV9	TRBJ2-3	12	CASSVVTDTQYF
.	TRBV19	TRBJ1-3	15	CASSKDWGSGNTIYF
once	TRBV4-2	TRBJ2-5	19	CASSQDRTSSVGRVGTQYF
.	TRBV29-1	TRBJ1-4	14	CSVPGTSKEEKLFF
few	TRBV6-2/TRBV6-3	TRBJ1-2	13	CASSSSGGIGYTF
.	TRBV6-5	TRBJ2-7	14	CASSYSGTSYEQYF
few	TRBV27	TRBJ2-1	16	CASARVSGRRYNEQFF
once	TRBV7-9	TRBJ2-1	17	CASSLVIGVSGRNEQFF